The clone carrying this T cell receptor beta chain was picked up one time. Per the original data handling: Amplifying reference gene primers gave estimates of nucleated cell counts. TCRdb keeps only in-frame clones here, not all; method: immunoSEQ multiplex PCR. The D gene and trimming were derived from the DNA, and the V and J assignments and clone size from that table. The repertoire holds approximately 180,000 clones, with about 93% as singletons. V gave up 3 bases and J gave up 2 bases, with 11 bases separating them. There are 14 residues in the CDR3. From germline, CDR1 is KGHSH and CDR2 LQKENI. The data are from a study of blood T cell repertoires in COVID-19. About the research overall: Sites across the United States, Italy and Spain contributed samples from acute and convalescent COVID-19. T cells, B-cell-depleted T cells, or PBMCs provided the cDNA or gDNA that served as material.

This chain connects TRBV18 to TRBJ2-7; the D is unclear. Sample: peripheral blood. This receptor was identified in a middle-aged man with acute or convalescent COVID-19. In nucleotides, the CDR3 is TGTGCCAGCTCACCGTTACTCAACCCCTACGAGCAGTACTTC. Its protein is CASSPLLNPYEQYF.